This T cell receptor beta chain was recorded in a study of T cell repertoires in cytomegalovirus infection. Study as a whole: Signatures in public TCR beta sequences pointed to both CMV infection and matching HLA type. The study's findings and limits: What dominated the ex vivo response were HLA-C-restricted CMV-specific TCR beta clonotypes.

The CDR3 runs 15 residues. Trimming removed 5 bases from V and 0 bases from J, with 10 bases in between. From germline, CDR1 is SGHAT and CDR2 FQNNGV. This clonotype was recorded a few times. Its antigen is undetermined. One entry per CDR3 protein results from TCRdb running MiXCR on the reads. The top ten hold about 4.6% of the sample, which has some 180,000 distinct CDR3 sequences, 7.5% to 10% seen once. The clonotype originates from a human donor in good health (CMV status not recorded). Some clones in this sample may be carry-over from other donors' samples. The chain employs TRBV11-2 and TRBJ2-2; D is undetermined. The sequenced sample consisted of PBMCs. CDR3 nucleotide sequence: TGTGCCAGCAGCCACTATCTAGCGAACACCGGGGAGCTGTTTTTT. Translating it yields CASSHYLANTGELFF.